The rows below give T cell receptor beta chains drawn from one sample of a study of cytomegalovirus exposure and HLA in healthy donors. TCRdb keeps only in-frame clones here, not all; method: immunoSEQ multiplex PCR. The table records some 200,000 clones, around 62% of them present only once. Sequencing input: PBMCs. These receptors all stem from a man in his forties in good health and CMV-seronegative. Each CDR3 is given with its conserved first and last residue. D genes are given only for firm matches. The size entry is marked missing in some rows and otherwise reads once, few, many or a size class.

V,D,size,J,CDR3,DNA
TRBV7-9,-,-,TRBJ2-7,CASSVRDTTYEQYF,TGTGCCAGCAGCGTACGGGACACAACCTACGAGCAGTACTTC
TRBV6-4,-,-,TRBJ2-3,CASITSTDTQYF,TGTGCCAGCATTACTAGCACAGATACGCAGTATTTT
TRBV6-5,-,-,TRBJ2-3,CASSYSGGTDTQYF,TGTGCCAGCAGTTACAGCGGAGGCACAGATACGCAGTATTTT
TRBV7-9,TRBD2,-,TRBJ2-5,CASSSRGGSGETQYF,TGTGCCAGCAGCTCGCGGGGGGGATCAGGAGAGACCCAGTACTTC
TRBV27,TRBD1,few,TRBJ2-7,CASSLRDRVYEQYF,TGTGCCAGCAGTTTACGGGACAGGGTCTACGAGCAGTACTTC
TRBV19,-,-,TRBJ2-1,CASKGIAAGLYNEQFF,TGTGCCAGTAAAGGGATAGCGGCCGGTCTCTACAATGAGCAGTTCTTC
TRBV7-2,-,-,TRBJ2-7,CASSLSYEQYF,TGTGCCAGCAGCCTCTCCTACGAGCAGTACTTC
TRBV5-1,-,-,TRBJ2-7,CASSRGHRSYEQYF,TGCGCCAGCAGCCGGGGACATCGCTCCTACGAGCAGTACTTC
TRBV19,TRBD2,once,TRBJ2-7,CASSKGLETEQYF,TGTGCCAGTAGTAAGGGACTAGAGACCGAGCAGTACTTC
TRBV5-6,TRBD1,few,TRBJ2-1,CASSPDRVRKNEQFF,TGTGCCAGCAGCCCGGACAGGGTGCGGAAGAATGAGCAGTTCTTC